The 30 T cell receptor beta chains given below trace back to one sample, sequenced in a study of T cell repertoires in cytomegalovirus infection. Their cognate antigens are unknown. Each CDR3 protein is one row after TCRdb ran MiXCR on the reads. The sample holds roughly 920,000 distinct CDR3 sequences, more than 25% seen once. The sample was cultured CD8+ T cells from PBMCs, taken from culture after CMV antigen stimulation. The origin of the receptors is a human donor in good health (CMV status not recorded). Some clones in this sample may be carry-over from other donors' samples.

The V call is TRBV19, the J call TRBJ2-7; 7 nucleotides line up with TRBD1. This CDR3 has 11 amino acids. Germline trimming cut 7 bases from V and 12 bases from J; bases unmatched to any gene: 9. CDR1 is LNHDA, CDR2 SQIVND, per germline (reference sequence). CDR3 protein: CASTAGGFWYF. CDR3 coding DNA: TGTGCCAGTACTGCAGGGGGTTTCTGGTACTTC.

The chain uses TRBV6-1 and TRBJ1-5, with a possible D match to TRBD1 (6 bases). The CDR3 totals 20 residues. V dropped 1 base and J dropped 0 bases, with 22 bases sitting between them. Germline values: CDR1 MNHNS, CDR2 SASEGT. CDR3 region: CASSEDLLGGAPYSNQPQHF. The CDR3, as DNA: TGTGCCAGCAGTGAAGACCTCCTGGGGGGGGCCCCCTATAGCAATCAGCCCCAGCATTTT.

This clonotype has just a few counts. The CDR3 loop is CASSIRTGGNQPQHF. The CDR3 bases are TGTGCCAGTAGTATCAGGACAGGGGGCAATCAGCCCCAGCATTTT. This chain uses TRBV19 with TRBJ1-5, with TRBD1 matching 9 bases. CDR3 length equals 15 residues. V trimming: 3 bases; J trimming: 2 bases; junction bases outside the gene matches: 2. Germline V gives CDR1 LNHDA, CDR2 SQIVND (reference sequence).

This clonotype was found many times. The genes are TRBV7-2 and TRBJ1-1; TRBD1 might be the D (6 bases). V was shortened by 5 bases and J by 4 bases, with 17 bases between the two germline ends. Germline CDR1 SGHTA, CDR2 FQGNSA. The CDR3 loop spans 15 amino acids. CDR3 protein: CASSEMRGSGTEAFF. The CDR3 DNA follows: TGTGCCAGCAGCGAAATGAGGGGGTCGGGCACTGAAGCTTTCTTT.

The chain recombines TRBV27 with TRBJ2-5; D unclear. CDR1 is MNHEY, CDR2 SMNVEV, per germline (reference sequence). The CDR3 has 14 residues. V lost 0 bases to trimming and J lost 0 bases, with 5 bases between them. CDR3 sequence (DNA): TGTGCCAGCAGTTTATCCGGGTACCAAGAGACCCAGTACTTC. Amino acids: CASSLSGYQETQYF.

This clonotype has at least ten counts. The chain has TRBV7-6 and TRBJ2-5; 8 bases agree with TRBD2. J gave up 5 bases and V 5 bases, and 10 bases lay outside the gene matches. This CDR3 region has 15 residues. Per the germline V gene, CDR1 is SGHVS and CDR2 is FNYEAQ. Here the CDR3 reads CASSLGYGLAETQYF. The DNA of the CDR3 is TGTGCCAGCAGCCTTGGGTACGGACTAGCTGAGACCCAGTACTTC.

This clonotype has just a few counts. This chain joins TRBV28 and TRBJ2-7; D gene unclear. Germline V gives CDR1 MDHEN, CDR2 SYDVKM. Trimming shortened V by 7 bases and J by 0 bases, and 13 bases separated the two germline ends. CDR3 length: 14 amino acids. The CDR3 here is CASTGPVASYEQYV. The CDR3 region has the DNA TGTGCCAGCACCGGGCCAGTCGCCTCCTACGAGCAGTACGTC.

Note on this clonotype: With a much larger clone just one base away, this may be a read error. The chain employs TRBV12-3 or TRBV12-4 and TRBJ1-6, with D uncertain. Trimming left V 5 bases short and J 7 bases short, with 12 bases between. There are 14 residues in the CDR3. The CDR3 spells CASSRTDTNSPLHF. CDR3 sequence (DNA): TGTGCCAGCAGTCGGACCGATACGAATTCACCCCTCCACTTT.

For this clonotype: A clone one base away is much larger, so this may be a read error. Since no conserved phenylalanine or tryptophan closes the CDR3, a read error is the likely cause. This sequence joins TRBV12-3 or TRBV12-4 and TRBJ1-5; unclear D gene. Trimming stripped 3 bases from V and 7 bases from J, with 19 bases between. The CDR3 length is 16 residues. CDR3 bases: TGTGCCAGCAGTTTTCTTTTCCCGGGAAGAGAACAGCCCCAGCATTCT. Translating gives CASSFLFPGREQPQHS.

This clonotype was observed a handful of times. The chain uses TRBV7-2 and TRBJ1-4; D is undetermined. Looked up from germline, CDR1 is SGHTA and CDR2 is FQGNSA. The CDR3 has 15 amino acids. V lost 4 bases and J lost 4, with 13 bases in between. As DNA, the CDR3 is TGTGCCAGCAGCTCAGCTAATGAGGGTAATGAAAAACTGTTTTTT. Translated: CASSSANEGNEKLFF.

This chain joins TRBV4-1 and TRBJ2-7; no definite D call. Deletions cut 3 bases from V and 3 bases from J, with 9 bases between. CDR1 is MGHRA, CDR2 YSYEKL, per germline. The CDR3 is 13 amino acids. CDR3 sequence: CASSHADGYEQYF. CDR3 coding DNA: TGCGCCAGCAGCCACGCGGACGGCTACGAGCAGTACTTC.

V usage is TRBV7-6 and J usage is TRBJ1-6; the D is unclear. The CDR3 is 14 amino acids. V was clipped by 5 bases and J by 10 bases, with 15 bases between them. Germline V gene lookup returns CDR1 SGHVS and CDR2 FNYEAQ. The CDR3 is CASSGDGFGSPLHF. The CDR3, as DNA: TGTGCCAGCAGCGGTGACGGGTTCGGCTCACCCCTCCACTTT.

The V and J genes are TRBV19 and TRBJ1-5; D gene unclear. The germline V gene encodes CDR1 LNHDA and CDR2 SQIVND (reference sequence). This CDR3 spans 16 amino acids. Trimming shortened V by 3 bases and J by 2 bases, and 14 bases separated the two germline ends. Here the CDR3 DNA reads TGTGCCAGTAGTATTCGGAGGTGGGGTGGCAATCAGCCCCAGCATTTT. As protein: CASSIRRWGGNQPQHF. Full variable domain (remainder filled in from reference TRBV19 and TRBJ1-5): DGGITQSPKYLFRKEGQNVTLSCEQNLNHDAMYWYRQDPGQGLRLIYYSQIVNDFQKGDIAEGYSVSREKKESFPLTVTSAQKNPTAFYLCASSIRRWGGNQPQHFGDGTRLSIL.

This clonotype occurred many times. This sequence joins TRBV6-5 and TRBJ2-1; 7 nucleotides align to TRBD2. Germline trimming cut 0 bases from V and 2 bases from J; bases unmatched to any gene: 4. Germline V CDR1 and CDR2: MNHEY, SVGAGI. The CDR3 extends over 16 amino acids. The CDR3 DNA reads TGTGCCAGCAGTTACTCGGAAAGCGGGGCCTACAATGAGCAGTTCTTC. Encoded protein: CASSYSESGAYNEQFF.

This clonotype showed up many times. The rearrangement joins TRBV7-3 to TRBJ1-2, with 10 bases lining up with TRBD1. Trimming took 0 bases from V and 6 from J; bases not matched to a gene: 4. CDR1 is SGHTA and CDR2 is FQGTGA in the germline V gene. This CDR3 region has 15 residues. DNA of the CDR3: TGTGCCAGCAGCTTAACGGGACAGGGGCCGGATGGCTACACCTTC. It codes for CASSLTGQGPDGYTF.

The genes are TRBV28 and TRBJ2-3, with 8 positions matching TRBD2. CDR1 and CDR2 from the germline V gene are MDHEN and SYDVKM. The CDR3 is 16 residues long. V lost 3 bases to trimming and J lost 2 bases; unmatched junction nucleotides: 7. CDR3 protein: CASSFIPGGATDTQYF. In DNA form, the CDR3 reads TGTGCCAGCAGTTTTATACCGGGGGGGGCCACAGATACGCAGTATTTT. The complete variable domain, with remaining parts taken from reference TRBV28 and TRBJ2-3, reads DVKVTQSSRYLVKRTGEKVFLECVQDMDHENMFWYRQDPGLGLRLIYFSYDVKMKEKGDIPEGYSVSREKKERFSLILESASTNQTSMYLCASSFIPGGATDTQYFGPGTRLTVL.

The chain uses TRBV10-3 and TRBJ2-3; the match to TRBD2 covers 12 bases. Germline lookup yields CDR1 ENHRY and CDR2 SYGVKD. The CDR3 runs 18 residues. The J segment lost 0 bases and the V segment lost 4 bases, leaving 8 bases of the junction unmatched. The DNA of the CDR3 is TGTGCCATCAGTGGTCCTAGCGGGGGGGCTGGTAGCACAGATACGCAGTATTTT. Protein product: CAISGPSGGAGSTDTQYF.

The rearrangement uses TRBV18 and TRBJ1-1, with D possibly TRBD1 on 5 matching bases. CDR1 is KGHSH and CDR2 is LQKENI in the germline V gene. This CDR3 is built from 14 residues. V gave up 1 base and J gave up 1 base, with 7 bases separating them. As DNA, the CDR3 is TGTGCCAGCTCACCACGGACAAAGAACACTGAAGCTTTCTTT. This codes for CASSPRTKNTEAFF.

This chain joins TRBV6-5 and TRBJ2-1; 7 bases are a match to TRBD1. The J segment lost 5 bases and the V segment lost 5 bases, leaving 0 bases of the junction unmatched. Germline loops: CDR1 MNHEY, CDR2 SVGAGI. The CDR3 length is 12 residues. In DNA form, the CDR3 reads TGTGCCAGCAGTAGGGGGCACAATGAGCAGTTCTTC. Amino acid sequence: CASSRGHNEQFF.

The chain has TRBV2 and TRBJ2-3; a possible D gene is TRBD1 (5 bases). The CDR3 is 15 amino acids. V was cut by 4 bases and J by 4 bases, with 15 bases left in between. Germline V gene lookup returns CDR1 SNHLY and CDR2 FYNNEI. The CDR3 protein is CASSGTRVEADTQYF. The CDR3 DNA sequence: TGTGCCAGCAGTGGGACCAGGGTTGAAGCAGATACGCAGTATTTT.

Concerning this clonotype itself: A read error may explain this, as a much larger clone is one base away. The chain employs TRBV5-4 and TRBJ1-6, with 7 bases identical to TRBD1. Germline loops: CDR1 SGHNT, CDR2 YYREEE (reference sequence). This CDR3 spans 15 amino acids. The CDR3 coding sequence is TGTGCCACTAACAGGGGCGTGACCTATAATTCACCCCTCTACTTT. It specifies CATNRGVTYNSPLYF.

This chain uses TRBV20-1 with TRBJ2-7, with 12 bases aligning to TRBD2. This CDR3 spans 15 amino acids. Germline trimming cut 0 bases from V and 7 bases from J; bases unmatched to any gene: 7. Germline lookup yields CDR1 DFQATT and CDR2 SNEGSKA (reference sequence). As DNA, the CDR3 is TGCAGTGCTAGAGACCCCCTAGCGGGGGGGCGGGAGCAGTACGTC. Amino acids: CSARDPLAGGREQYV.

The chain employs TRBV9 and TRBJ2-6; 9 bases match TRBD1. Germline CDR1 reads SGDLS; CDR2 reads YYNGEE. The CDR3 contains 18 residues. V lost 0 bases, J lost 1 base, and 5 bases stayed unmatched. Here the CDR3 reads CASSVVHGTGSGANVLTF. The DNA for the CDR3 is TGTGCCAGCAGCGTAGTTCACGGGACAGGGTCTGGGGCCAACGTCCTGACTTTC.

The chain uses TRBV7-3 and TRBJ2-3; 12 bases fit TRBD2. This CDR3 has 17 residues. In germline, CDR1 is SGHTA, CDR2 FQGTGA. Germline trimming cut 5 bases from V and 4 bases from J; bases unmatched to any gene: 10. CDR3 residues: CASSPHHGLAGPDTQYF. CDR3 bases: TGTGCCAGCAGCCCCCATCACGGACTAGCGGGGCCAGATACGCAGTATTTT.

This clonotype was seen more than once but under ten times. The chain joins TRBV19 to TRBJ1-3; D remains unclear. This CDR3 is 15 amino acids long. From germline, CDR1 is LNHDA and CDR2 SQIVND (reference sequence). Trimming took off 9 bases at V and 3 bases at J, with 18 bases between the two ends. The CDR3 coding sequence is TGTGCCAGCTGTCCAGACGGTTGGGTTGGAAACACCATATATTTT. Residues: CASCPDGWVGNTIYF.

The genes are TRBV20-1 and TRBJ2-3, with D hard to call. CDR1 is DFQATT, CDR2 SNEGSKA, per germline (reference sequence). This CDR3 contains 15 residues. Trimming removed 5 bases at V and 5 bases at J, with 20 bases between. CDR3 sequence reads: CSASPEGLWIDTQYF. Written as DNA, the CDR3 is TGCAGTGCTTCCCCCGAAGGCCTTTGGATAGATACGCAGTATTTT.

This clonotype came up a few times. This chain joins TRBV29-1 and TRBJ1-1; D is unresolved. The germline V gene has CDR1 SQVTM and CDR2 ANQGSEA. Trimming shortened V by 5 bases and J by 6 bases, and 4 bases separated the two germline ends. The CDR3 totals 9 residues. In DNA form, the CDR3 reads TGCAGCGTTTATCCTGAAGCTTTCTTT. Translated, it gives CSVYPEAFF. Full variable domain (remainder filled in from reference TRBV29-1 and TRBJ1-1): SAVISQKPSRDICQRGTSLTIQCQVDSQVTMMFWYRQQPGQSLTLIATANQGSEATYESGFVIDKFPISRPNLTFSTLTVSNMSPEDSSIYLCSVYPEAFFGQGTRLTVV.

This clonotype was seen many times. This sequence joins TRBV7-6 and TRBJ2-5; no reliable D call. The germline CDR1 and CDR2 sequences are SGHVS and FNYEAQ. There are 17 residues in the CDR3. The V end lost 1 base, the J end lost 4 bases, and 19 bases lay between the germline ends. Here the CDR3 reads CASSLEVPVSSVETQYF. DNA for the CDR3: TGTGCCAGCAGCTTAGAAGTCCCGGTCTCCAGCGTAGAGACCCAGTACTTC.

This clonotype was observed a few times. This chain connects TRBV27 to TRBJ1-1, with no clear D. This CDR3 has 14 amino acids. V was pared by 5 bases and J by 3 bases, with 13 bases between. Germline loops: CDR1 MNHEY, CDR2 SMNVEV (reference sequence). For the CDR3, the DNA is TGTGCCAGCAGTCGACCGGGTCGGGACACTGAAGCTTTCTTT. This sequence encodes CASSRPGRDTEAFF.

The chain is built from TRBV12-3 or TRBV12-4 and TRBJ2-7; TRBD1 matches 8 bases. J lost 5 bases, V lost 6 bases, and 9 bases had no gene match. The CDR3 contains 14 residues. The CDR3 bases are TGTGCCAGCAGCTTGACAGGGGAATATAACGAGCAGTACTTC. It translates to CASSLTGEYNEQYF.